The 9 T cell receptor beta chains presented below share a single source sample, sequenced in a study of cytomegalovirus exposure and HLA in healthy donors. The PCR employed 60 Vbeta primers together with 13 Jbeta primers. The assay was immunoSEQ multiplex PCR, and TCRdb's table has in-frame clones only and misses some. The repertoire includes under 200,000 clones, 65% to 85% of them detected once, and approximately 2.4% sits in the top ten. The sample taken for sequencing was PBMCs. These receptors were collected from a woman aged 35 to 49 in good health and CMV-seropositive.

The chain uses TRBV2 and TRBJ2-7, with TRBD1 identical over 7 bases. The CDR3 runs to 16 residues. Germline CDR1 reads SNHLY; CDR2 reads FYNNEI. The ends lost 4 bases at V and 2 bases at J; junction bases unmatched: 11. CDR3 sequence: CASSVSSQGFPYEQYF. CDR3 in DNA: TGTGCCAGCAGTGTCTCATCACAGGGGTTCCCCTACGAGCAGTACTTC.

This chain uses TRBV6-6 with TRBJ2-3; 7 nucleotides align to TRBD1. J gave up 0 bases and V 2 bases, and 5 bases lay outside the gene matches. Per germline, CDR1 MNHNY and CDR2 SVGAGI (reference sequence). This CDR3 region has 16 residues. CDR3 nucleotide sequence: TGTGCCAGCAGTTACCCTGGACAGGAAAGCACAGATACGCAGTATTTT. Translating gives CASSYPGQESTDTQYF.

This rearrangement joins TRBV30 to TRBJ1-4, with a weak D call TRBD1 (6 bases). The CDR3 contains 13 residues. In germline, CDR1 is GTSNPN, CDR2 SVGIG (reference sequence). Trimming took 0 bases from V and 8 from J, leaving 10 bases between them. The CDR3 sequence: CAWSVYREEKLFF. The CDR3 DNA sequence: TGTGCCTGGAGTGTCTACAGGGAGGAAAAACTGTTTTTT.

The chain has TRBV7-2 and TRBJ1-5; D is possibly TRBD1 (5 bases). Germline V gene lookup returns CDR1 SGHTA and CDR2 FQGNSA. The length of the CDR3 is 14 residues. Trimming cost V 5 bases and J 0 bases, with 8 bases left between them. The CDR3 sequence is CASSPQGSNQPQHF. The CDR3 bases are TGTGCCAGCAGCCCTCAGGGTAGCAATCAGCCCCAGCATTTT. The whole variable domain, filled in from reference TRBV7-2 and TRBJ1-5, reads GAGVSQSPSNKVTEKGKDVELRCDPISGHTALYWYRQSLGQGLEFLIYFQGNSAPDKSGLPSDRFSAERTGGSVSTLTIQRTQQEDSAVYLCASSPQGSNQPQHFGDGTRLSIL.

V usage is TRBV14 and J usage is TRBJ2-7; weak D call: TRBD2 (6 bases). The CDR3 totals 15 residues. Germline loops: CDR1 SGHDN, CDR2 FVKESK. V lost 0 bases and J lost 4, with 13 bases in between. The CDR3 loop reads CASSQDGAGRYEQYF. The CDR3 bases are TGTGCCAGCAGCCAAGATGGGGCAGGGAGGTACGAGCAGTACTTC.

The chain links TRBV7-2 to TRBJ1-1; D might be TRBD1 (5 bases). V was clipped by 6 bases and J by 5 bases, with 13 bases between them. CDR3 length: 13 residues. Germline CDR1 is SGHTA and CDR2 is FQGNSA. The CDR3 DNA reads TGTGCCAGCAGTTTTATGGGGGGGACTGAAGCTTTCTTT. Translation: CASSFMGGTEAFF. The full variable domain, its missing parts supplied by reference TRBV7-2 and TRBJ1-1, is GAGVSQSPSNKVTEKGKDVELRCDPISGHTALYWYRQSLGQGLEFLIYFQGNSAPDKSGLPSDRFSAERTGGSVSTLTIQRTQQEDSAVYLCASSFMGGTEAFFGQGTRLTVV.

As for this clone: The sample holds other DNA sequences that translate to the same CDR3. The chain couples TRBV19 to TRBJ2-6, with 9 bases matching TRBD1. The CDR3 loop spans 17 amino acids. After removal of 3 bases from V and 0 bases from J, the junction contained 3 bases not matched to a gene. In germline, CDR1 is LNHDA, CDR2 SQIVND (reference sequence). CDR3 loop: CASSMGQGDSGANVLTF. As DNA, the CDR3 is TGTGCCAGTAGTATGGGACAGGGCGACTCTGGGGCCAACGTCCTGACTTTC.

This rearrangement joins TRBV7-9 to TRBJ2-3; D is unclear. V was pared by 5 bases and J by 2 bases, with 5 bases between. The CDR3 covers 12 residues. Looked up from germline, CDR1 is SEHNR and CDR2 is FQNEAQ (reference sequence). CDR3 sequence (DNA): TGTGCCAGCAGCCCCTCCACAGATACGCAGTATTTT. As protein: CASSPSTDTQYF.

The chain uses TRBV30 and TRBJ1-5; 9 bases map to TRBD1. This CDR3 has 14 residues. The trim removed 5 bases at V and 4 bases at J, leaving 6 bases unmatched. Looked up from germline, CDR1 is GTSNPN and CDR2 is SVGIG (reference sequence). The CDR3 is CAWGQGMSNQPQHF. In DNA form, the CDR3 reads TGTGCCTGGGGACAGGGGATGAGTAATCAGCCCCAGCATTTT.